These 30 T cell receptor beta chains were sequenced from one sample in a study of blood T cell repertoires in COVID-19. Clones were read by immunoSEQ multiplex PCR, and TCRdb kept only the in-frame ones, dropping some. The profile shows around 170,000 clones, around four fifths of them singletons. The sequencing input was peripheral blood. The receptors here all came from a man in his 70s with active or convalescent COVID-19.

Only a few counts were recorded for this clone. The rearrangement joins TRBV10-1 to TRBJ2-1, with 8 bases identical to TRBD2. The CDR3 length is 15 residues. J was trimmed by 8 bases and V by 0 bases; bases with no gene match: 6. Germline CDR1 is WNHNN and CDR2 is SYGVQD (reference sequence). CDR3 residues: CASSESPGGPDEQFF. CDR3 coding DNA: TGCGCCAGCAGTGAGTCCCCGGGAGGGCCCGATGAGCAGTTCTTC.

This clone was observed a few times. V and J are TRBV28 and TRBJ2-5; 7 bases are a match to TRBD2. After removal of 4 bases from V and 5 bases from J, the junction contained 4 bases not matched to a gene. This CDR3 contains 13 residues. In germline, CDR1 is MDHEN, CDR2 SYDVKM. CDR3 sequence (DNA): TGTGCCAGCAGTTGGGGGGGAGCGGAGACCCAGTACTTC. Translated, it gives CASSWGGAETQYF.

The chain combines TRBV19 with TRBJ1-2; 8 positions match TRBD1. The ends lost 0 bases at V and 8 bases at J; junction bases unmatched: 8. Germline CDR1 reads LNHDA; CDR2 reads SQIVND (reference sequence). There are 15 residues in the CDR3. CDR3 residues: CASSIEGQALYGYTF. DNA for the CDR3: TGTGCCAGTAGTATAGAGGGACAGGCTTTATACGGCTACACCTTC.

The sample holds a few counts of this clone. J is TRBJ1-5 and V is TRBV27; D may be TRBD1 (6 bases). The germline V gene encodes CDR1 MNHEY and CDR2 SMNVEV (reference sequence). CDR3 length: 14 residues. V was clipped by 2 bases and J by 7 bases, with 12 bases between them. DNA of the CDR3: TGTGCCAGCAGTTTACTACAGGGTTCCCAGCCCCAGCATTTT. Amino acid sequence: CASSLLQGSQPQHF.

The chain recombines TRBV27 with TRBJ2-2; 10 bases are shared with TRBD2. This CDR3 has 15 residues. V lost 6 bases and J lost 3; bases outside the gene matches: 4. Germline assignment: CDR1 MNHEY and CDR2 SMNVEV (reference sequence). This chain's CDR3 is CASRRTSGYTGELFF. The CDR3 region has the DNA TGTGCCAGCAGACGGACTAGCGGTTACACCGGGGAGCTGTTTTTT.

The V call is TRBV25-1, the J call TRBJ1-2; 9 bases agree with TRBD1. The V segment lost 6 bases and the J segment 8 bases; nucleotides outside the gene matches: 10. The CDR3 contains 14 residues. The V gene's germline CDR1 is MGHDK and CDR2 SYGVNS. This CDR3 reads CASSLTGGVVGYTF. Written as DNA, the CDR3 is TGTGCCAGCAGCCTGACAGGGGGGGTGGTCGGCTACACCTTC.

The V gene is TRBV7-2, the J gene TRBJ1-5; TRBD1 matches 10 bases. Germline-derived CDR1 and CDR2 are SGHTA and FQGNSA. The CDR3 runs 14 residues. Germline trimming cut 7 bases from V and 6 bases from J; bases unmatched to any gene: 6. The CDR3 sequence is CASTTGTGVQPQHF. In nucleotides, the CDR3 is TGTGCCAGCACCACCGGGACAGGGGTTCAGCCCCAGCATTTT.

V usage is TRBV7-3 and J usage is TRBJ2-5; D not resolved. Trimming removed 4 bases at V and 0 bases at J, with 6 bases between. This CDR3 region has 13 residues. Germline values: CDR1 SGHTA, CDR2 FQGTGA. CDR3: CASSSEYQETQYF. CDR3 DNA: TGTGCCAGCAGCTCCGAGTACCAAGAGACCCAGTACTTC.

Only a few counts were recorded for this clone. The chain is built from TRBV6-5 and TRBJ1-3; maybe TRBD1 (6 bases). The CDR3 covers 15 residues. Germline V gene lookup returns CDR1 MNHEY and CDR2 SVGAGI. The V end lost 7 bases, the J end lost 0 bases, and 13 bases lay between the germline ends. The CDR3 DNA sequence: TGTGCCAGCAAGAAGACAGGACTCTCTGGAAACACCATATATTTT. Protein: CASKKTGLSGNTIYF.

CDR3 sequence reads: CASSLGTVGLSYGYTF. DNA of the CDR3: TGTGCCAGCTCACTGGGGACAGTAGGATTGAGCTATGGCTACACCTTC. The rearrangement links TRBV18 to TRBJ1-2; 7 bases match TRBD1. CDR1 and CDR2 from the germline V gene are KGHSH and LQKENI. With V trimmed by 4 bases and J by 4 bases, 12 bases remained unmatched. The length of the CDR3 is 16 residues.

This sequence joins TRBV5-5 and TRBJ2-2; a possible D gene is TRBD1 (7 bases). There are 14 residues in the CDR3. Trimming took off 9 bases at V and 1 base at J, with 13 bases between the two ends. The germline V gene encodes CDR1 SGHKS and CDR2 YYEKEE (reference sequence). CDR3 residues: CATNRGLNTGELFF. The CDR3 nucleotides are TGTGCCACGAACAGGGGACTGAACACCGGGGAGCTGTTTTTT.

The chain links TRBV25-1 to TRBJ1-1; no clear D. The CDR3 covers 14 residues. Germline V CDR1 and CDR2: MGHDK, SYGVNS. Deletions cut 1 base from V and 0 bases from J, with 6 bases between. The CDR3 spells CASSEWSMNTEAFF. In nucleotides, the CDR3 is TGTGCCAGCAGTGAATGGAGTATGAACACTGAAGCTTTCTTT.

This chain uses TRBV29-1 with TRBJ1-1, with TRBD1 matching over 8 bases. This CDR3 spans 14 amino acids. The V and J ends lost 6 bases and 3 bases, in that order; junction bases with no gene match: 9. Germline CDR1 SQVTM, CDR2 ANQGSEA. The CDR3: CSVGLTTGDTEAFF. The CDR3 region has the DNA TGCAGCGTGGGTCTGACGACAGGGGACACTGAAGCTTTCTTT.

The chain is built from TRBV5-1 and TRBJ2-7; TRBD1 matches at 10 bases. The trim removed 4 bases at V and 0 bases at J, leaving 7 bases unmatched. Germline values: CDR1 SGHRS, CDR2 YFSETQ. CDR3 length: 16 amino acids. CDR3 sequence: CASSGKGQGYSYEQYF. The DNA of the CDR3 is TGCGCCAGCAGCGGGAAGGGACAGGGGTACTCCTACGAGCAGTACTTC.

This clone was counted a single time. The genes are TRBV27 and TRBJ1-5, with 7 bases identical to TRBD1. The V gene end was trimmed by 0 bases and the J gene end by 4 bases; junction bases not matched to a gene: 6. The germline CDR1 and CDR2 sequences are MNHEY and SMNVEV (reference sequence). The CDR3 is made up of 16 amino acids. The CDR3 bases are TGTGCCAGCAGTTTATCGTTTACAGGGGCGAATCAGCCCCAGCATTTT. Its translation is CASSLSFTGANQPQHF.

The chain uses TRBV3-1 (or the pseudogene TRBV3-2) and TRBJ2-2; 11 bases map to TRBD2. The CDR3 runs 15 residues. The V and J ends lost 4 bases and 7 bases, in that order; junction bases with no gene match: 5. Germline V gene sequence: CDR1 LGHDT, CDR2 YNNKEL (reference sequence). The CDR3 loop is CASSRSGGASGELFF. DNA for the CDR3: TGTGCCAGCAGCCGTAGCGGGGGGGCAAGCGGGGAGCTGTTTTTT.

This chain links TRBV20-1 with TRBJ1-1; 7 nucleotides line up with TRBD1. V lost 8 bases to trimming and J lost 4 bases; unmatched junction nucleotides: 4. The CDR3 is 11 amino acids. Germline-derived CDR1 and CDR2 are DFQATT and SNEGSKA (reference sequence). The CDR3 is CSNHRGTEAFF. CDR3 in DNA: TGCAGTAACCACAGGGGCACTGAAGCTTTCTTT.

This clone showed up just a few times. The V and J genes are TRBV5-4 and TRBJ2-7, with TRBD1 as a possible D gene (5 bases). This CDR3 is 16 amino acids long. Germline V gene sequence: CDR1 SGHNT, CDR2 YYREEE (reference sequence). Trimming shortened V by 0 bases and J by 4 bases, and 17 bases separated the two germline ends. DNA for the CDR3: TGTGCCAGCAGCTTGGGGATAAGGGGCGCCTCGTACGAGCAGTACTTC. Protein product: CASSLGIRGASYEQYF.

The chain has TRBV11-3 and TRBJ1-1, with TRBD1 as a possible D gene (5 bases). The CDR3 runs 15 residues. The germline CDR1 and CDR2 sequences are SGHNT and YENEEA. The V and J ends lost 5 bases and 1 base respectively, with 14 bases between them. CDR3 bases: TGTGCCAGCAGCCTACACGGGAGGGGGAACACTGAAGCTTTCTTT. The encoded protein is CASSLHGRGNTEAFF.

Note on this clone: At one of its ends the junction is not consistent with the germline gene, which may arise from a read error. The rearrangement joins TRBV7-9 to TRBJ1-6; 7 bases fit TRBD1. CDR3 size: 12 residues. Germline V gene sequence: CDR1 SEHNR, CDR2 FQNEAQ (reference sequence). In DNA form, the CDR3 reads TGTGCCAGCAGTAGACAGGGCCCTACTCCTATCTTT. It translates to CASSRQGPTPIF.

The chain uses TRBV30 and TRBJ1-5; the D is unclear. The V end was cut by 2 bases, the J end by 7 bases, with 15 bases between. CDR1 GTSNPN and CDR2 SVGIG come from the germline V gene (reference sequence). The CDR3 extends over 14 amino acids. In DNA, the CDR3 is TGTGCCTGGAGTCCACCTCAAAATAGCCAGCCCCAGCATTTT. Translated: CAWSPPQNSQPQHF.

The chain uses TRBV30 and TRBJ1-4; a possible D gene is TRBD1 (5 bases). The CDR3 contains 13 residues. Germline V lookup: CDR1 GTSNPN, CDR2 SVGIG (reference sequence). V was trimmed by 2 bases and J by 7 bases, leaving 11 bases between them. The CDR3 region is CAWSSGLTEKLFF. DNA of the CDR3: TGTGCCTGGAGTTCAGGGTTGACTGAAAAACTGTTTTTT.

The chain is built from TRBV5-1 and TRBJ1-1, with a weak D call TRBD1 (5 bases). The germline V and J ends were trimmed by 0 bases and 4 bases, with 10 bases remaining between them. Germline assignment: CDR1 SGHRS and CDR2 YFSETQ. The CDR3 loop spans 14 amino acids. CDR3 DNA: TGCGCCAGCAGCTTGGCGGCAGGGTTCACTGAAGCTTTCTTT. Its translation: CASSLAAGFTEAFF.

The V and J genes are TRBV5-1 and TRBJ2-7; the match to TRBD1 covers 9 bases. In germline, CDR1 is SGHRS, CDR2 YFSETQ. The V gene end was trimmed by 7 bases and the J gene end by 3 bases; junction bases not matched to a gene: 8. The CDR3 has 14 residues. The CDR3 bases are TGCGCCAGCCAAATGAGGACAGGGGACTACGAGCAGTACTTC. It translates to CASQMRTGDYEQYF. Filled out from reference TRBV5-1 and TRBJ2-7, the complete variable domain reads KAGVTQTPRYLIKTRGQQVTLSCSPISGHRSVSWYQQTPGQGLQFLFEYFSETQRNKGNFPGRFSGRQFSNSRSEMNVSTLELGDSALYLCASQMRTGDYEQYFGPGTRLTVT.

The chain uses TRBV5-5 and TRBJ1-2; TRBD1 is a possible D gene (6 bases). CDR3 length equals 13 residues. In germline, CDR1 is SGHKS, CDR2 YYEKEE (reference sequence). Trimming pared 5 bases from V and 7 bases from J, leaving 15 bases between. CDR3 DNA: TGTGCCAGCAGGGTTACAGGGACCGGTGGCTACACCTTC. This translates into CASRVTGTGGYTF.

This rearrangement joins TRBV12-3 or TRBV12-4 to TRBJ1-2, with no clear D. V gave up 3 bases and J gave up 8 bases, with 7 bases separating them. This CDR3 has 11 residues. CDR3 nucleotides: TGTGCCAGCAGTTTTGCGGGAGGCTACACCTTC. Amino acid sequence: CASSFAGGYTF.

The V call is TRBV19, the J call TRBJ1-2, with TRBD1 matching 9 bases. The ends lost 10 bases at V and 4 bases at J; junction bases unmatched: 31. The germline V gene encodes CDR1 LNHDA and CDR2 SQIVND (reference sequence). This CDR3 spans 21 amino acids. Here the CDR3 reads CATEHPALANLGQGAFYGYTF. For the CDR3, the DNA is TGTGCCACCGAACACCCTGCCCTCGCGAACCTGGGACAGGGCGCCTTCTATGGCTACACCTTC.

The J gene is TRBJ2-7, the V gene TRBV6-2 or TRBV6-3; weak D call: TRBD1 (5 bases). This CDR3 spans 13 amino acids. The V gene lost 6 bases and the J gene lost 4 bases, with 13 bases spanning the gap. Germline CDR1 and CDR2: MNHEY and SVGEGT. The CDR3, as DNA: TGTGCCAGCAGCTTCGACGACAGTTACGAGCAGTACTTC. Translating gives CASSFDDSYEQYF.

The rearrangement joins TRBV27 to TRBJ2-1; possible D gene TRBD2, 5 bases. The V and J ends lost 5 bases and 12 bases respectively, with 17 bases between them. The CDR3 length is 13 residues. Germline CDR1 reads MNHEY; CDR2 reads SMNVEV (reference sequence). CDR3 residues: CASSTRGVEGQFF. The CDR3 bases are TGTGCCAGCAGTACCCGGGGTGTCGAAGGGCAGTTCTTC.

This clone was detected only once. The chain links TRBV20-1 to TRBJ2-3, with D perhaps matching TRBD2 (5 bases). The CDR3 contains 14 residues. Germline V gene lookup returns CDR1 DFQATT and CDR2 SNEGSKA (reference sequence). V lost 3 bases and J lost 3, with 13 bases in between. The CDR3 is CSASTGSGTDTQYF. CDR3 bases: TGCAGTGCTAGTACGGGGTCGGGGACAGATACGCAGTATTTT.